These 10 T cell receptor beta chains came from one sample sequenced in a study of early T cells in non-severe SARS-CoV-2 infection. TCRdb reprocessed the 5' RACE reads with MiXCR, giving one entry per CDR3 protein. The repertoire includes approximately 69,000 distinct CDR3 sequences, roughly a tenth of them detected once, and just under 6% sits in the top ten. Sequenced sample: whole blood. The receptors shown here come from an adult who was a healthcare worker with PCR-confirmed SARS-CoV-2 infection or an uninfected control (not recorded which).

This clonotype was detected many times. The chain employs TRBV2 and TRBJ2-1, with 9 bases that match TRBD2. Germline V CDR1 and CDR2: SNHLY, FYNNEI. The V and J ends lost 4 bases and 0 bases, in that order; junction bases with no gene match: 10. The CDR3 has 18 residues. The CDR3 sequence is CASSGGEAGGPSYNEQFF. CDR3 coding DNA: TGTGCCAGCAGTGGTGGAGAGGCGGGAGGGCCCTCCTACAATGAGCAGTTCTTC.

This clonotype has a count of ten or more. The chain carries TRBV7-3 and TRBJ2-4, with 9 bases aligning to TRBD2. V shed 4 bases, J shed 8 bases, and the junction held 6 bases outside the gene matches. CDR3 length: 14 residues. Germline V gene data show CDR1 as SGHTA and CDR2 as FQGTGA. The CDR3 sequence is CASSSSASGDIQYF. CDR3 DNA sequence: TGTGCCAGCAGCTCCTCGGCTAGCGGGGACATTCAGTACTTC.

This clonotype was seen many times. This chain links TRBV30 with TRBJ1-1, with a tentative D call TRBD1 (5 bases). The CDR3 sequence is 13 residues long. Per germline, CDR1 GTSNPN and CDR2 SVGIG (reference sequence). Between the trimmed V and J ends, which lost 1 base and 1 base, there was a span of 7 bases. The CDR3 spells CAWSGQQNTEAFF. The CDR3 nucleotides read TGTGCCTGGAGTGGACAGCAGAACACTGAAGCTTTCTTT.

Concerning this clonotype: A much more abundant neighbour one base away suggests this may be a read error. V gene TRBV9 combines with J gene TRBJ2-1, with D perhaps TRBD2 (6 bases). CDR3 length: 15 amino acids. From germline, CDR1 is SGDLS and CDR2 YYNGEE. The ends were cut back, 4 bases at V and 4 bases at J, with 15 bases in the middle. The CDR3 coding sequence is TGTGCCAGCAGCCCCTTAGTAGCGGTGTACAATGAGCAGTTCTTC. It encodes CASSPLVAVYNEQFF.

The chain carries TRBV24-1 and TRBJ2-6; D unresolved. The CDR3 covers 15 residues. With 3 bases removed from V and 0 bases from J, the gap between germline ends came to 5 bases. Looked up from germline, CDR1 is KGHDR and CDR2 is SFDVKD. CDR3 sequence reads: CATSDATSGANVLTF. The DNA of the CDR3 is TGTGCCACCAGTGATGCTACCTCTGGGGCCAACGTCCTGACTTTC.

The chain employs TRBV27 and TRBJ1-5; D perhaps matches TRBD1 (5 bases). V shed 2 bases and J shed 2 bases, with 10 bases lying between them. CDR3 length equals 15 residues. Germline V gene data show CDR1 as MNHEY and CDR2 as SMNVEV (reference sequence). CDR3 DNA sequence: TGTGCCAGCAGTTTACCCAGGGTAGGCAATCAGCCCCAGCATTTT. This translates into CASSLPRVGNQPQHF.

The genes are TRBV11-2 and TRBJ2-1, with TRBD2 matching over 8 bases. CDR3 length equals 16 residues. The junction had 9 bases not matched to a gene; V was cut back by 2 bases and J by 6 bases. Germline assignment: CDR1 SGHAT and CDR2 FQNNGV. DNA for the CDR3: TGTGCCAGCAGCTTACTTCCGGGGGGGCTCTTCAATGAGCAGTTCTTC. Translation: CASSLLPGGLFNEQFF.

This clonotype was seen at least ten times. J is TRBJ2-6 and V is TRBV18; weak D call: TRBD1 (6 bases). Between the trimmed V and J ends, which lost 1 base and 0 bases, there was a span of 13 bases. CDR1 is KGHSH, CDR2 LQKENI, per germline. The CDR3 spans 18 residues. DNA for the CDR3: TGTGCCAGCTCACCACAACAGGGCTCCTCCTCTGGGGCCAACGTCCTGACTTTC. This codes for CASSPQQGSSSGANVLTF.

This clonotype has just a few counts. The chain combines TRBV5-1 with TRBJ1-2, with 7 bases matching TRBD1. The CDR3 totals 17 residues. Germline CDR1 is SGHRS and CDR2 is YFSETQ. V gave up 4 bases and J gave up 3 bases; unmatched junction bases: 15. The CDR3 sequence: CASSVTLSHTGDYGYTF. CDR3 DNA: TGCGCCAGCAGCGTAACACTTAGCCATACAGGGGACTATGGCTACACCTTC.

This clonotype has a handful of counts. The chain joins TRBV5-4 to TRBJ2-1; TRBD1 is a possible D gene (7 bases). This CDR3 is 15 amino acids long. Deletions cut 2 bases from V and 4 bases from J, with 13 bases between. Germline CDR1 and CDR2: SGHNT and YYREEE (reference sequence). The CDR3 protein is CASSFRQGGYNEQFF. As DNA, the CDR3 is TGTGCCAGCAGCTTTCGGCAGGGGGGATACAATGAGCAGTTCTTC.